This TCR beta chain was sequenced in a study of T cell repertoires in aging, cancer and after chemotherapy. On the study more broadly: Glioblastoma patients receiving temozolomide-based therapy gave paired samples before and after chemotherapy. Points from the study as a whole: Median generation probability rose over the chemotherapy interval in each cancer cohort, suggesting rebound thymic output.

Regarding this clonotype: The antigen is unknown.

TRB rearrangements spanning V, D and J were amplified using mixed TRB-A/B primers. TCRdb passed the multiplex PCR reads through MiXCR, listing each CDR3 protein once. Here the sample spans around 2,500 distinct CDR3 sequences, around 25% being singletons. TCR beta rearrangements were amplified from peripheral blood genomic DNA. The sequence came from a human donor with a solid tumor. The sample comprised blood.

CDR3 loop: CASSATGSAGELFF. The CDR3 DNA is TGTGCCAGCAGTGCCACAGGGTCTGCCGGGGAGCTGTTTTTT. This rearrangement joins TRBV2 to TRBJ2-2, with D tentatively TRBD1 (6 bases). The CDR3 loop spans 14 amino acids. The germline gives CDR1 SNHLY, CDR2 FYNNEI. Trimming shortened V by 4 bases and J by 6 bases, and 12 bases separated the two germline ends.